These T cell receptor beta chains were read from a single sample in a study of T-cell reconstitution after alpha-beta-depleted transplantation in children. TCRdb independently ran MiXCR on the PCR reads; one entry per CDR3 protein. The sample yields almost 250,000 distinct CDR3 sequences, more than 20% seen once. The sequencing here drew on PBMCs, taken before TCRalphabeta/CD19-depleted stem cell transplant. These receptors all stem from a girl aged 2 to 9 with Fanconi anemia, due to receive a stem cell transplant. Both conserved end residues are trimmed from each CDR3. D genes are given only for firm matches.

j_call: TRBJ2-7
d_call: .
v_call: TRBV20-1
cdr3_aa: SASPYEQY

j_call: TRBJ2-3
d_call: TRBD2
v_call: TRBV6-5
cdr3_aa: ASSYPTGGGYTDTQY

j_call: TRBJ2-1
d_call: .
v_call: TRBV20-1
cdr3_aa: SARSPSPYNEQF

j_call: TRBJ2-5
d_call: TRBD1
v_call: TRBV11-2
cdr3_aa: ASSFGTEETQY

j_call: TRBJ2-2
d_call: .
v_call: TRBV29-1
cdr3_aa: SVVGQNTGELF

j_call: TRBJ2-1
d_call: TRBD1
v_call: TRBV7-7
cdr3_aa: ASSGFAAGSGGNEQF

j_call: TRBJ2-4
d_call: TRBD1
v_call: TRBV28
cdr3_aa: ASSSAILGQGLAKNIQY

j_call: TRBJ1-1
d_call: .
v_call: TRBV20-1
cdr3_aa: SARRRGNRAMGTEAF

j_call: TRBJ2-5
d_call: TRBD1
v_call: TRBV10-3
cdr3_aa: AISRGQQETQY

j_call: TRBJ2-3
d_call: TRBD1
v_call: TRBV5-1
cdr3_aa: ASSFRTGDVDTQY